This passage covers 25 T cell receptor beta chains from one sample sequenced in a study of CD8 T cells in Susac syndrome. RNA totalling roughly 0.5 to 1 ug underwent reverse transcription with random hexamers. TCRdb redid the calling of the immunoSEQ multiplex PCR reads with MiXCR, one entry per CDR3 protein. In the table there are around 150,000 distinct CDR3 sequences, about 95% of which are singletons. The specimen sequenced was CD4+ T cells from PBMCs. The source of these receptors is a human donor with multiple sclerosis.

V is TRBV11-2 and J is TRBJ2-3; 8 bases are a match to TRBD1. The V and J ends lost 5 bases and 4 bases, in that order; junction bases with no gene match: 8. The CDR3 extends over 15 amino acids. Germline V lookup: CDR1 SGHAT, CDR2 FQNNGV. CDR3 nucleotide sequence: TGTGCCAGCAGCACGGGACAGGCTGGGGCAGATACGCAGTATTTT. The encoded protein is CASSTGQAGADTQYF.

The gene calls are TRBV7-2 and TRBJ2-7, with TRBD2 matching over 8 bases. This CDR3 is built from 14 residues. Germline V CDR1 and CDR2: SGHTA, FQGNSA. V was clipped by 5 bases and J by 5 bases; unmatched bases: 8. This chain's CDR3 is CASSKRGSAHEQYF. CDR3 in DNA: TGTGCCAGCAGCAAGCGGGGGTCTGCCCACGAGCAGTACTTC.

This clonotype was counted once. The V call is TRBV20-1, the J call TRBJ2-1; 9 positions agree with TRBD2. V shed 0 bases, J shed 5 bases, and the junction held 2 bases outside the gene matches. Per the germline V gene, CDR1 is DFQATT and CDR2 is SNEGSKA (reference sequence). This CDR3 has 14 residues. CDR3 DNA: TGCAGTGCTAGAGATCCTAGCGGGAACAATGAGCAGTTCTTC. This gives the protein CSARDPSGNNEQFF.

The chain has TRBV20-1 and TRBJ2-7, with 9 bases aligning to TRBD1. Losses at the gene ends were 0 bases for V and 5 bases for J; bases not matched to a gene: 8. The V gene's germline CDR1 is DFQATT and CDR2 SNEGSKA (reference sequence). The length of the CDR3 is 15 residues. The CDR3 DNA reads as TGCAGTGCTAGAGATGCGGGACAGGGAACCCACGAGCAGTACTTC. Translating gives CSARDAGQGTHEQYF.

This chain connects TRBV15 to TRBJ1-4; D unresolved. Per the germline V gene, CDR1 is LNHNV and CDR2 is YYDKDF (reference sequence). CDR3 size: 14 residues. The V end lost 3 bases, the J end lost 1 base, and 6 bases lay between the germline ends. The CDR3 loop reads CATSRDGTNEKLFF. CDR3 DNA sequence: TGTGCCACCAGCAGGGACGGAACTAATGAAAAACTGTTTTTT.

The V gene is TRBV7-3, the J gene TRBJ2-3, with D possibly TRBD2 on 5 matching bases. The V gene lost 5 bases and the J gene lost 1 base, with 16 bases spanning the gap. Germline CDR1 reads SGHTA; CDR2 reads FQGTGA. The CDR3 is 16 residues long. CDR3: CASSLQRNSRTDTQYF. CDR3 DNA sequence: TGTGCCAGCAGCCTCCAGCGGAATTCACGCACAGATACGCAGTATTTT.

The genes are TRBV9 and TRBJ2-5, with D perhaps matching TRBD1 (6 bases). Germline CDR1 is SGDLS and CDR2 is YYNGEE. V dropped 0 bases and J dropped 1 base, with 7 bases sitting between them. CDR3 length: 14 residues. The CDR3 bases are TGTGCCAGCAGCGTAGTAGGGGGCCAAGAGACCCAGTACTTC. It codes for CASSVVGGQETQYF.

DNA of the CDR3: TGTGCCAGCAGCTTGTATGCTGGTGAAGCTTTCTTT. Protein: CASSLYAGEAFF. This chain joins TRBV5-6 and TRBJ1-1, with unresolved D. Looked up from germline, CDR1 is SGHDT and CDR2 is YYEEEE. The V gene lost 1 base and the J gene lost 7 bases, with 8 bases spanning the gap. The CDR3 is 12 amino acids.

In this sample, this clonotype turned up a few times. The DNA of the CDR3 is TGTGCCAGCAGCAGACAGACCGGAGTCTACGAGCAGTACTTC. Protein: CASSRQTGVYEQYF. The genes are TRBV7-2 and TRBJ2-7; tentative D call: TRBD1 (5 bases). CDR1 is SGHTA and CDR2 is FQGNSA in the germline V gene. V dropped 5 bases and J dropped 3 bases, with 14 bases sitting between them. The CDR3 loop spans 14 amino acids.

This rearrangement joins TRBV5-4 to TRBJ1-2, with D perhaps matching TRBD1 (6 bases). V was shortened by 9 bases and J by 10 bases, with 22 bases between the two germline ends. The CDR3 extends over 13 amino acids. Germline assignment: CDR1 SGHNT and CDR2 YYREEE (reference sequence). DNA for the CDR3: TGTGCCACCGGTAGGGGGGGAACCCTTAACTACACCTTC. Translation gives CATGRGGTLNYTF. Together with reference TRBV5-4 and TRBJ1-2, the CDR3 gives the full variable domain: ETGVTQSPTHLIKTRGQQVTLRCSSQSGHNTVSWYQQALGQGPQFIFQYYREEENGRGNFPPRFSGLQFPNYSSELNVNALELDDSALYLCATGRGGTLNYTFGSGTRLTVV.

V and J are TRBV5-1 and TRBJ2-5; 8 nucleotides match TRBD2. The CDR3 is 16 residues long. V lost 4 bases, J lost 5 bases, and 13 bases stayed unmatched. Germline CDR1 SGHRS, CDR2 YFSETQ. DNA for the CDR3: TGCGCCAGCAGCGTCCAGACCGGGGGGGGCGCGGAGACCCAGTACTTC. It encodes CASSVQTGGGAETQYF.

In its sample, this clonotype was seen once. The genes are TRBV30 and TRBJ2-7, with D perhaps matching TRBD2 (5 bases). The CDR3 spans 14 residues. CDR1 and CDR2 (germline): GTSNPN, SVGIG (reference sequence). Trimming left V 2 bases short and J 0 bases short, with 11 bases between. CDR3 DNA sequence: TGTGCCTGGAGTTCGGTACGGGGCTCCTACGAGCAGTACTTC. Translating it yields CAWSSVRGSYEQYF.

The rearrangement links TRBV3-1 to TRBJ2-2; tentatively, D is TRBD2 (5 bases). There are 14 residues in the CDR3. The V end was cut by 2 bases, the J end by 8 bases, with 12 bases between. Germline CDR1 and CDR2: LGHDT and YNNKEL (reference sequence). In DNA form, the CDR3 reads TGTGCCAGCAGCCAATCGTATTCGGGAGGGGAGCTGTTTTTT. This sequence encodes CASSQSYSGGELFF.

V gene TRBV12-3 or TRBV12-4 combines with J gene TRBJ2-1; possibly TRBD1 for D (6 bases). The CDR3 length is 15 residues. The ends were cut back, 8 bases at V and 6 bases at J, with 20 bases in the middle. In DNA form, the CDR3 reads TGTGCCAGCGCCCCCGGGCAGGGGACCCTCAATGAGCAGTTCTTC. The encoded protein is CASAPGQGTLNEQFF.

This rearrangement joins TRBV5-6 to TRBJ2-2; D not resolved. The length of the CDR3 is 13 residues. V lost 4 bases and J lost 4, with 8 bases in between. CDR1 is SGHDT, CDR2 YYEEEE, per germline. The CDR3 DNA reads TGTGCCAGCAGCGTCCTCGGCACCGGGGAGCTGTTTTTT. This translates into CASSVLGTGELFF.

This clonotype was observed a single time. The chain has TRBV27 and TRBJ2-7; D not resolved. CDR1 and CDR2 from the germline V gene are MNHEY and SMNVEV (reference sequence). Deletions cut 5 bases from V and 2 bases from J, with 13 bases between. This CDR3 is built from 14 residues. The CDR3 DNA is TGTGCCAGCAGTCTCTCCCAGCGAACCTACGAGCAGTACTTC. Its translation: CASSLSQRTYEQYF.

The V gene is TRBV7-2, the J gene TRBJ2-2, with 10 bases aligning to TRBD2. The CDR3 consists of 15 residues. The J segment lost 6 bases and the V segment lost 5 bases, leaving 6 bases of the junction unmatched. CDR1 SGHTA and CDR2 FQGNSA come from the germline V gene. The CDR3 bases are TGTGCCAGCAGCGTCAAGCGGGGGGGCGCCGGGGAGCTGTTTTTT. It is translated as CASSVKRGGAGELFF.

The chain recombines TRBV20-1 with TRBJ1-2; D is unresolved. The CDR3 totals 15 residues. With 3 bases removed from V and 0 bases from J, the gap between germline ends came to 14 bases. Germline lookup yields CDR1 DFQATT and CDR2 SNEGSKA (reference sequence). For the CDR3, the DNA is TGCAGTGCTAGCGACTCAACCCCCTCTAACTATGGCTACACCTTC. Translated: CSASDSTPSNYGYTF.

This rearrangement joins TRBV19 to TRBJ2-3, with TRBD2 matching 7 bases. The V and J ends lost 6 bases and 2 bases, in that order; junction bases with no gene match: 5. The CDR3 is made up of 14 amino acids. Germline CDR1 reads LNHDA; CDR2 reads SQIVND (reference sequence). The CDR3 loop reads CASRAGVSTDTQYF. The CDR3 region has the DNA TGTGCCAGTAGGGCGGGAGTATCCACAGATACGCAGTATTTT.

This clonotype has only one observation. The chain uses TRBV7-8 and TRBJ2-7; a possible D gene is TRBD1 (5 bases). CDR3 size: 15 residues. Germline CDR1 is SGHVS and CDR2 is FQNEAQ. V dropped 0 bases and J dropped 2 bases, with 11 bases sitting between them. In nucleotides, the CDR3 is TGTGCCAGCAGCTTAGCGATACAGGTCGCCTACGAGCAGTACTTC. Amino acid sequence: CASSLAIQVAYEQYF. Using reference TRBV7-8 and TRBJ2-7 for the parts outside the CDR3, the full variable domain is GAGVSQSPRYKVAKRGQDVALRCDPISGHVSLFWYQQALGQGPEFLTYFQNEAQLDKSGLPSDRFFAERPEGSVSTLKIQRTQQEDSAVYLCASSLAIQVAYEQYFGPGTRLTVT.

The rearrangement links TRBV28 to TRBJ2-7, with 8 positions matching TRBD1. V was pared by 7 bases and J by 2 bases, with 13 bases of the junction left unmatched. The germline V gene has CDR1 MDHEN and CDR2 SYDVKM. There are 16 residues in the CDR3. The CDR3 DNA reads as TGTGCCAGCACCGACTCCGGGACAGGTTTTACCTACGAGCAGTACTTC. Amino acid sequence: CASTDSGTGFTYEQYF.

The CDR3 nucleotides read TGCAGCGTTGTGCTAGCGGGTGACCTCACAGATACGCAGTATTTT. As protein: CSVVLAGDLTDTQYF. The chain recombines TRBV29-1 with TRBJ2-3; TRBD2 matches 8 bases. Germline V gives CDR1 SQVTM, CDR2 ANQGSEA. The CDR3 is 15 residues long. J gave up 2 bases and V 4 bases, and 8 bases lay outside the gene matches.

This clonotype was detected only a few times. The V call is TRBV5-1, the J call TRBJ2-1; D not resolved. The germline V gene has CDR1 SGHRS and CDR2 YFSETQ. The CDR3 has 11 residues. The V gene lost 0 bases and the J gene lost 6 bases, with 1 base spanning the gap. The CDR3 nucleotides are TGCGCCAGCAGCTTGGCCAATGAGCAGTTCTTC. Translated: CASSLANEQFF.

This chain uses TRBV4-1 with TRBJ2-7; D unresolved. Per germline, CDR1 MGHRA and CDR2 YSYEKL. The germline V and J ends were trimmed by 0 bases and 7 bases, with 10 bases remaining between them. The CDR3 contains 13 residues. The CDR3 here is CASSQDPWGEQYF. The CDR3 DNA sequence: TGCGCCAGCAGCCAAGATCCTTGGGGTGAGCAGTACTTC.

The chain combines TRBV9 with TRBJ2-6, with TRBD2 as a possible D gene (6 bases). V was shortened by 3 bases and J by 2 bases, with 6 bases between the two germline ends. The germline V gene encodes CDR1 SGDLS and CDR2 YYNGEE. CDR3 length equals 14 residues. The CDR3: CASSGRAGANVLTF. CDR3 nucleotides: TGTGCCAGCAGCGGGAGGGCTGGGGCCAACGTCCTGACTTTC.